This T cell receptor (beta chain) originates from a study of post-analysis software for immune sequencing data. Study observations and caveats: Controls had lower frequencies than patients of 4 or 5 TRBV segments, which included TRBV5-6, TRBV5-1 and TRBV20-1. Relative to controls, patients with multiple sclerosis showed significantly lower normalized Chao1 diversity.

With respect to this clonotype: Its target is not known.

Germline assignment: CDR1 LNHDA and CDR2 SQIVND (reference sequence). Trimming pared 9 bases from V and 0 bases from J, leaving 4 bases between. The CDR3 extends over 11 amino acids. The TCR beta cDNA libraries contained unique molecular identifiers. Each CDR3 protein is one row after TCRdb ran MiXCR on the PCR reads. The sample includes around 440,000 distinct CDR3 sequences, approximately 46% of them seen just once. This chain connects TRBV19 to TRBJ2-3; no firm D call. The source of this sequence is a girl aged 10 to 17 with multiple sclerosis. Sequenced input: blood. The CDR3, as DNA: TGTGCCAGCCATAGCACAGATACGCAGTATTTT. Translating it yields CASHSTDTQYF.